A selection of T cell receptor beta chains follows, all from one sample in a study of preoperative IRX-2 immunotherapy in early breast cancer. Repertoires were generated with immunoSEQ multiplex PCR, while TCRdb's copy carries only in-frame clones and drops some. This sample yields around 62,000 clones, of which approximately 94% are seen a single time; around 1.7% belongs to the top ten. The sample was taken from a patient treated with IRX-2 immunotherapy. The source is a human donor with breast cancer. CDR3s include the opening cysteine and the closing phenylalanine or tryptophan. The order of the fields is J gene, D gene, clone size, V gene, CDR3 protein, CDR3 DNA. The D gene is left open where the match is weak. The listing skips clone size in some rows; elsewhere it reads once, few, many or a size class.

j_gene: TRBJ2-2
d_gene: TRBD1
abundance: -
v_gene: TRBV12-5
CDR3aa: CASGKGQGNTGELFF
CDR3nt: TGTGCTAGTGGTAAAGGACAGGGGAACACCGGGGAGCTGTTTTTT

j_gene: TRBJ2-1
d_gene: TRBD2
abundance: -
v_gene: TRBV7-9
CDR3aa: CASRSKAGEIDEQFF
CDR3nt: TGTGCCAGCAGATCCAAAGCGGGAGAAATCGATGAGCAGTTCTTC

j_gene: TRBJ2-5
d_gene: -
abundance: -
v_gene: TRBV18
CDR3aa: CASSPAGAGETQYF
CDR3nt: TGTGCCAGCTCCCCTGCGGGGGCCGGAGAGACCCAGTACTTC

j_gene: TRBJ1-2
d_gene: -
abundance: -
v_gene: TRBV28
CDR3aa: CASSLWDTTYGYTF
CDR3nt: TGTGCCAGCAGTTTATGGGACACTACCTATGGCTACACCTTC

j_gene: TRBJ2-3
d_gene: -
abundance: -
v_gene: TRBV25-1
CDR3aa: CATRANTQYF
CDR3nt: TGTGCCACGCGGGCGAATACGCAGTATTTT

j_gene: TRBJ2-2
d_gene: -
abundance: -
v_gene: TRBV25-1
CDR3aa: CASSEPSDSGNTGELFF
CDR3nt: TGTGCCAGCAGTGAACCATCGGATAGCGGGAACACCGGGGAGCTGTTTTTT

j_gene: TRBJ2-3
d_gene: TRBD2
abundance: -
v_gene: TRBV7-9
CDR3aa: CASSYRDGRGKGDTQYF
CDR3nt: TGTGCCAGCAGCTATCGCGACGGGCGGGGGAAGGGGGATACGCAGTATTTT

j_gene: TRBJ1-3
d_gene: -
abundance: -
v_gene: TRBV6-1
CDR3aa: CASTQFSGNTIYF
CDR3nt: TGTGCCAGCACCCAATTCTCTGGAAACACCATATATTTT

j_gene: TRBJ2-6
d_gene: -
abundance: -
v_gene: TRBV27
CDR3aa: CASTQRSGANVLTF
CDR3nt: TGTGCCAGCACCCAGCGCTCTGGGGCCAACGTCCTGACTTTC

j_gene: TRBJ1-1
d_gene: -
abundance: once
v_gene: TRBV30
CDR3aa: CAWDLLGLGTENTEAFF
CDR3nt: TGTGCCTGGGATCTACTAGGTTTAGGGACGGAGAACACTGAAGCTTTCTTT

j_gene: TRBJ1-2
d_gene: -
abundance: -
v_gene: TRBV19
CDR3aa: CASSMRSAYGYTF
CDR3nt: TGTGCCAGTAGTATGAGGTCAGCCTATGGCTACACCTTC

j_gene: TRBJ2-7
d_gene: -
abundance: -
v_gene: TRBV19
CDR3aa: CASGYRLGYEQYF
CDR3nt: TGTGCCAGTGGCTACAGGTTGGGTTACGAGCAGTACTTC

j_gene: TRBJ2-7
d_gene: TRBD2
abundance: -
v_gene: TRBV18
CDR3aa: CASSPGLVSYEQYF
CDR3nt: TGTGCCAGCTCACCGGGACTAGTTAGTTACGAGCAGTACTTC

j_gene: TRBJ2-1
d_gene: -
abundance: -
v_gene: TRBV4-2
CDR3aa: CASSQDRESFEQFF
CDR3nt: TGTGCCAGCAGCCAAGATCGAGAAAGCTTTGAGCAGTTCTTC

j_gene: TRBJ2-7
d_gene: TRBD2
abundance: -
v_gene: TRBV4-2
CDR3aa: CASSATATSGGRDEQYF
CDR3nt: TGTGCCAGCAGCGCGACCGCGACTAGCGGGGGGCGAGACGAGCAGTACTTC

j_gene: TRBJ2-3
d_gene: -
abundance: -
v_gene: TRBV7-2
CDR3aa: CASSLRYHTQYF
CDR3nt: TGTGCCAGCAGCTTACGATATCATACGCAGTATTTT

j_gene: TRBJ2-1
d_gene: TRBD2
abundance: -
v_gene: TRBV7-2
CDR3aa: CASSQTSGDYNEQFF
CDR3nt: TGTGCCAGCAGCCAGACTAGCGGAGATTACAATGAGCAGTTCTTC

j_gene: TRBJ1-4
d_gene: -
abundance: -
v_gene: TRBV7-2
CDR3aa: CASTLSGGKWEKLFF
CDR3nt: TGTGCCAGCACCCTTAGTGGGGGGAAATGGGAAAAACTGTTTTTT

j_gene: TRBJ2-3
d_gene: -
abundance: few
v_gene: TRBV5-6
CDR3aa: CASSFGLEMQYF
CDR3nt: TGTGCCAGCAGCTTTGGGCTAGAAATGCAGTATTTT

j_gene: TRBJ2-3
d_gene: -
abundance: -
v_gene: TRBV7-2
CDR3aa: CASGRGLSGDTQYF
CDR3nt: TGTGCCAGCGGGCGGGGGCTCAGCGGAGATACGCAGTATTTT

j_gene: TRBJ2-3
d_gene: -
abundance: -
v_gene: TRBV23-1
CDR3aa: CAQGFADTQYF
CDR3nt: TGCGCTCAGGGTTTCGCAGATACGCAGTATTTT

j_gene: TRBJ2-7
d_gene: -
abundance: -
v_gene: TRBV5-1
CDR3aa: CASSLGRLADSSYEQYF
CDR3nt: TGCGCCAGCAGCTTGGGTCGCCTAGCGGACAGCTCCTACGAGCAGTACTTC

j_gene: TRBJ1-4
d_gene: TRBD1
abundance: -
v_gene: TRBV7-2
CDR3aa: CASSSGTGVEKLFF
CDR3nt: TGTGCCAGCAGCTCCGGGACAGGGGTCGAAAAACTGTTTTTT

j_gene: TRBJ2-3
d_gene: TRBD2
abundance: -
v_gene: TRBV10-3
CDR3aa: CAISGIQAGGITRPTDTQYF
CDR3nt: TGTGCCATCAGTGGGATCCAAGCGGGGGGAATAACCCGACCCACAGATACGCAGTATTTT

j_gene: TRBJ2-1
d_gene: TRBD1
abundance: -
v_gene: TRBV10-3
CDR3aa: CAISTGTGTIGNEQFF
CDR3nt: TGTGCCATCAGTACGGGGACAGGGACAATTGGGAATGAGCAGTTCTTC

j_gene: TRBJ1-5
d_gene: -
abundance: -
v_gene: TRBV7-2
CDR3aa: CASSANLGTGSNQPQHF
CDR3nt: TGTGCCAGCAGCGCAAACCTCGGGACGGGAAGCAATCAGCCCCAGCATTTT

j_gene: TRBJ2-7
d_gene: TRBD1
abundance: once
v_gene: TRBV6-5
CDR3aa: CASSYSGTGWSEQYF
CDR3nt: TGTGCCAGCAGTTACTCGGGGACAGGGTGGTCCGAGCAGTACTTC

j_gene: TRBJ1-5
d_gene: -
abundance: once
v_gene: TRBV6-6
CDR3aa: CASRYAQGSNQPQHF
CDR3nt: TGTGCCAGCAGATACGCACAGGGCTCCAATCAGCCCCAGCATTTT

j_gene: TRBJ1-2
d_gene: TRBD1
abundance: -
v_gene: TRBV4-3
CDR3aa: CASSQAGGGYTF
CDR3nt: TGCGCCAGCAGCCAAGCAGGGGGTGGCTACACCTTC

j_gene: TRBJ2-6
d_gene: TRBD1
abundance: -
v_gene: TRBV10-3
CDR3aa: CAILGTGSSGANVLTF
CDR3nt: TGTGCCATCCTCGGGACAGGGAGCTCTGGGGCCAACGTCCTGACTTTC

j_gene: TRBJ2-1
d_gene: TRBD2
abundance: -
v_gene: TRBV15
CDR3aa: CATSRGGTSGYEQFF
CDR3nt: TGTGCCACCAGCAGAGGGGGGACTAGTGGTTATGAGCAGTTCTTC

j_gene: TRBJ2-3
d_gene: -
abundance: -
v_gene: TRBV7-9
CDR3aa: CASSFTGTSTDTQYF
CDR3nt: TGTGCCAGCAGCTTCACCGGGACTAGCACAGATACGCAGTATTTT

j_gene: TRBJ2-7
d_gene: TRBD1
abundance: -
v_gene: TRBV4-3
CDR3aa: CASSTSDRLPFYEQYF
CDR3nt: TGCGCCAGCAGCACCTCGGACAGGCTACCATTCTACGAGCAGTACTTC

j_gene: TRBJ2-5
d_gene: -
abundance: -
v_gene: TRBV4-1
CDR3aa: CASSLHEETQYF
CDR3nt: TGCGCCAGCAGCCTCCACGAAGAGACCCAGTACTTC

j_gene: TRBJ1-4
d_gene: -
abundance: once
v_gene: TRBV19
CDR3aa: CASSIPPTNEKLFF
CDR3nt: TGTGCCAGTAGTATCCCCCCAACTAATGAAAAACTGTTTTTT

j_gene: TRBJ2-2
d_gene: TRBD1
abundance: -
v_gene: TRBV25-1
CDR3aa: CASRTSGTGSTGELFF
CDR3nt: TGTGCCAGCAGAACCTCCGGGACAGGTTCCACCGGGGAGCTGTTTTTT

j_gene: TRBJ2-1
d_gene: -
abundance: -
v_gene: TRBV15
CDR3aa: CATSPPGHLIYNEQFF
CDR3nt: TGTGCCACCAGCCCACCGGGACACCTCATCTACAATGAGCAGTTCTTC

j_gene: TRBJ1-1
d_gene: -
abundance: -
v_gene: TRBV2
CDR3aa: CASSETDVNTEAFF
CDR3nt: TGTGCCAGCAGTGAAACGGATGTGAACACTGAAGCTTTCTTT

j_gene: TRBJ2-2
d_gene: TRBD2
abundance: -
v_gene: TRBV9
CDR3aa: CASNPGLAHTGELFF
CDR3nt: TGTGCCAGCAATCCGGGACTAGCGCACACCGGGGAGCTGTTTTTT

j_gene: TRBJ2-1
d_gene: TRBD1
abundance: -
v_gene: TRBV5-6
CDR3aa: CASSSTTGIYNEQFF
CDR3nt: TGTGCCAGCAGCTCAACGACAGGGATATACAATGAGCAGTTCTTC